These 31 T cell receptor beta chains were sequenced from one sample in a study of read filtering for tumor transcriptome and immune sequencing. From around 440 ng of RNA, a library with molecular barcoded alpha/delta and beta/gamma adaptors was made. MiXCR, run by TCRdb on the reads, gives a single entry per CDR3 protein. Among roughly 41,000 distinct CDR3 sequences listed, around 13% were seen once. Sample: a population of CD138-negative cells sorted from bone marrow. These receptors originate from a donor at least 40 years old with multiple myeloma.

A single count supports this clonotype. The V gene is TRBV20-1, the J gene TRBJ2-3; D is ambiguous. The assigned J gene may be wrong: the sequence end matches TRBJ1-5 better. The CDR3 is made up of 14 amino acids. Per germline, CDR1 DFQATT and CDR2 SNEGSKA (reference sequence). CDR3 bases: TGCAGTGCTAGAGTTAGGACGGTATCGAATACGCAGCATTTT. Its protein is CSARVRTVSNTQHF.

This clonotype was found many times. The chain links TRBV30 to TRBJ2-2; 9 bases align to TRBD1. Germline V lookup: CDR1 GTSNPN, CDR2 SVGIG (reference sequence). CDR3 length equals 14 residues. The V gene end was trimmed by 5 bases and the J gene end by 6 bases; junction bases not matched to a gene: 7. The CDR3 DNA reads as TGTGCCTGGGGACAGGGGAGATGGGCCGGGGAGCTGTTTTTT. Its translation: CAWGQGRWAGELFF.

This clonotype was detected only a few times. It may be a read error: a sequence one base away is much more abundant. This chain connects TRBV20-1 to TRBJ2-1; 9 nucleotides line up with TRBD2. The germline CDR1 and CDR2 sequences are DFQATT and SNEGSKA (reference sequence). The CDR3 is 13 amino acids. The CDR3 nucleotides are TGCGGTGCTAGCGGGAATGACTACAATGAGCAGTTCTTC. The encoded protein is CGASGNDYNEQFF.

Ten or more counts support this clonotype. The chain carries TRBV19 and TRBJ2-1, with D perhaps given as TRBD1 or TRBD2 (6 bases each). The CDR3 totals 13 residues. Trimming stripped 5 bases from V and 6 bases from J, with 11 bases between. The germline gives CDR1 LNHDA, CDR2 SQIVND (reference sequence). In DNA form, the CDR3 reads TGTGCCAGTAGTTTACGGGGGCGCAATGAGCAGTTCTTC. Its protein product is CASSLRGRNEQFF.

At least ten counts were recorded for this clonotype. V gene TRBV6-5 combines with J gene TRBJ1-1; TRBD1 matches at 9 bases. This CDR3 contains 17 residues. CDR1 is MNHEY, CDR2 SVGAGI, per germline. Trimming cost V 5 bases and J 5 bases; bases outside gene matches: 15. CDR3: CASSTQIEQGAGTEAFF. CDR3 sequence (DNA): TGTGCCAGCAGTACGCAAATCGAACAGGGGGCAGGGACTGAAGCTTTCTTT.

This clonotype was seen only a few times. With a much larger clone just one base away, this may be a read error. The CDR3 does not close with the conserved phenylalanine or tryptophan, likely indicating a read error. The rearrangement joins TRBV10-2 to TRBJ2-6; 8 bases map to TRBD1. The CDR3 totals 15 residues. Germline V gene sequence: CDR1 WSHSY, CDR2 SAAADI. The J segment lost 0 bases and the V segment lost 6 bases, leaving 1 base of the junction unmatched. CDR3 protein: CASSGTGSGANVLTL. CDR3 DNA: TGCGCCAGCAGCGGGACAGGCTCTGGGGCCAACGTCCTGACTCTC.

On this clonotype: The junction and the germline gene differ at one end; a read error may be behind it. The chain links TRBV19 to TRBJ2-3, with 11 bases identical to TRBD2. The CDR3 extends over 16 amino acids. CDR1 is LNHDA, CDR2 SQIVND, per germline (reference sequence). In DNA, the CDR3 is TGTGCCGGTAGTATACTAGCGGGAGCCCGGACAGATACACAGTATTTT. This gives the protein CAGSILAGARTDTQYF.

This clonotype was picked up many times. V gene TRBV20-1 combines with J gene TRBJ2-3; D tentatively fits TRBD1 or TRBD2 (5 bases each). The CDR3 length is 13 residues. Germline CDR1 reads DFQATT; CDR2 reads SNEGSKA (reference sequence). The CDR3 DNA is TGCAGCGGGGCCAAGGGCCTCACAGATACGCAGTATTTT. This gives the protein CSGAKGLTDTQYF.

The table lists this clonotype with many counts. CDR3 amino acids: CSVARGQIGNEQFF. In DNA form, the CDR3 reads TGCAGCGTTGCCCGCGGACAAATTGGCAATGAGCAGTTCTTC. The chain carries TRBV29-1 and TRBJ2-1; D possibly corresponds to TRBD1 (5 bases). Germline values: CDR1 SQVTM, CDR2 ANQGSEA. V was cut by 4 bases and J by 6 bases, with 16 bases left in between. The CDR3 loop spans 14 amino acids.

This clonotype was observed many times. The chain combines TRBV12-3 or TRBV12-4 with TRBJ2-3; D remains unclear. The CDR3 consists of 14 residues. With 3 bases removed from V and 2 bases from J, the gap between germline ends came to 9 bases. The CDR3 spells CASSFVVSTDTQYF. CDR3 coding DNA: TGTGCCAGCAGTTTCGTCGTGTCCACAGATACGCAGTATTTT.

This clonotype occurred many times. The V call is TRBV21-1, the J call TRBJ2-7; the tabulated D call, TRBD1, remains unverified against the DNA. TRBV21-1 is a known pseudogene. The CDR3 has 15 residues. The CDR3 reads CASSTRSGRSYEQYF. The CDR3 DNA follows: TGTGCCAGCAGCACCCGGAGCGGGAGATCGTACGAGCAGTACTTC.

With respect to this clonotype: It is likely a read error, because the conserved phenylalanine at the end of the CDR3 is missing. It is unclear where the CDR3 begins or ends on the DNA, so no DNA is shown, and the CDR3 is as TCRdb lists it. The rearrangement links TRBV29-1 to TRBJ2-1; the DNA was not compared with TRBD2, the D call given in the table. The CDR3 numbers 16 amino acids, ends counted. CDR1 SQVTM and CDR2 ANQGSEA come from the germline V gene. The CDR3: CSVFFVAGPSYNEQLS.

This clonotype appeared many times. The chain uses TRBV7-9 and TRBJ2-5; D is tentatively TRBD1 or TRBD2 (5 bases each). Deletions cut 3 bases from V and 5 bases from J, with 13 bases between. The germline V gene has CDR1 SEHNR and CDR2 FQNEAQ (reference sequence). This CDR3 region has 14 residues. The CDR3 here is CASSFGTQQETQYF. The CDR3 DNA is TGTGCCAGCAGCTTTGGGACCCAGCAGGAGACCCAGTACTTC. The complete variable domain, with remaining parts taken from reference TRBV7-9 and TRBJ2-5, reads DTGVSQNPRHKITKRGQNVTFRCDPISEHNRLYWYRQTLGQGPEFLTYFQNEAQLEKSRLLSDRFSAERPKGSFSTLEIQRTEQGDSAMYLCASSFGTQQETQYFGPGTRLLVL.

The V and J genes are TRBV27 and TRBJ1-1; tentatively, D is TRBD1 (6 bases). The V end lost 3 bases, the J end lost 0 bases, and 8 bases lay between the germline ends. CDR1 is MNHEY and CDR2 is SMNVEV in the germline V gene (reference sequence). This CDR3 region has 14 residues. The CDR3 loop reads CASSLTGVNTEAFF. The CDR3 DNA reads as TGTGCCAGCAGTTTGACAGGAGTGAACACTGAAGCTTTCTTT.

There are a few counts of this clonotype. At one boundary the junction diverges from the germline segment, which might be a read error. This chain links TRBV12-3 or TRBV12-4 with TRBJ1-2, with a possible D match to TRBD1 (6 bases). The CDR3 is 14 residues long. CDR3 sequence reads: CACSTQGQFYGYTF. The DNA for the CDR3 is TGTGCCTGCAGTACACAAGGACAGTTCTATGGCTACACCTTC.

This clonotype was seen at least ten times. The rearrangement uses TRBV6-5 and TRBJ1-5, with D possibly being TRBD1 (5 bases). Trimming took 5 bases from V and 2 from J, leaving 10 bases between them. Germline values: CDR1 MNHEY, CDR2 SVGAGI. The CDR3 has 14 residues. In nucleotides, the CDR3 is TGTGCCAGCAGTCCTCGGGGCGGCAATCAGCCCCAGCATTTT. Encoded protein: CASSPRGGNQPQHF.

This clonotype was observed at least ten times. This sequence joins TRBV11-2 and TRBJ2-1; D possibly corresponds to TRBD1 (5 bases). Germline V CDR1 and CDR2: SGHAT, FQNNGV. There are 16 residues in the CDR3. Trimming shortened V by 0 bases and J by 12 bases, and 21 bases separated the two germline ends. This CDR3 is CASSLDKSQGFNVQFF. In DNA form, the CDR3 reads TGTGCCAGCAGCTTAGACAAGAGTCAGGGCTTCAACGTGCAGTTCTTC.

V and J are TRBV11-2 and TRBJ2-7; D not resolved. There are 13 residues in the CDR3. V was clipped by 5 bases and J by 0 bases, with 8 bases between them. The germline gives CDR1 SGHAT, CDR2 FQNNGV. CDR3 amino acids: CASSARPSYEQYF. CDR3 in DNA: TGTGCCAGCAGCGCGCGGCCCTCCTACGAGCAGTACTTC.

Many counts were recorded for this clonotype. The chain joins TRBV15 to TRBJ2-7; 10 positions agree with TRBD1. Per the germline V gene, CDR1 is LNHNV and CDR2 is YYDKDF (reference sequence). The CDR3 extends over 16 amino acids. Germline trimming cut 1 base from V and 6 bases from J; bases unmatched to any gene: 9. The CDR3 DNA reads TGTGCCACCAGCAGAGCCTCCGGGACAGGGGTTACCGAGCAGTACTTC. Translated: CATSRASGTGVTEQYF.

Worth noting for this clonotype: This clone may be a read error of a much larger clone one base away. The V and J genes are TRBV11-2 and TRBJ1-5; TRBD1 matches at 7 bases. The CDR3 is made up of 14 amino acids. The germline V gene encodes CDR1 SGHAT and CDR2 FQNNGV. CDR3 nucleotides: TGTGCCGGCAGCAGGGTGGGGACAGCGCAGCCCCAGCATTTT. Amino acids: CAGSRVGTAQPQHF.

As regards this clonotype: A read error may be the cause here, since a much bigger clone is one base away. The V gene is TRBV7-2, the J gene TRBJ2-5; D not resolved. CDR3 length: 14 amino acids. Germline-derived CDR1 and CDR2 are SGHTA and FQGNSA. The CDR3 nucleotides read TGTGCCAGCAGCGTTACTGGACGAGGAGAGGCCCAGTACTTC. The encoded protein is CASSVTGRGEAQYF.

This clonotype was detected ten times or more. V and J are TRBV5-6 and TRBJ2-3; D remains ambiguous. Trimming took 1 base from V and 0 from J, leaving 6 bases between them. The CDR3 extends over 14 amino acids. Germline V gene sequence: CDR1 SGHDT, CDR2 YYEEEE. The CDR3 reads CASSLRLSTDTQYF. The CDR3 bases are TGTGCCAGCAGCTTGAGGCTTAGCACAGATACGCAGTATTTT. The variable domain in full, completed from reference TRBV5-6 and TRBJ2-3, reads DAGVTQSPTHLIKTRGQQVTLRCSPKSGHDTVSWYQQALGQGPQFIFQYYEEEERQRGNFPDRFSGHQFPNYSSELNVNALLLGDSALYLCASSLRLSTDTQYFGPGTRLTVL.

This clonotype was detected ten times or more. The chain couples TRBV11-3 to TRBJ2-2, with D perhaps being TRBD1 or TRBD2 (5 bases each). CDR1 is SGHNT, CDR2 YENEEA, per germline. V shed 6 bases and J shed 6 bases, with 14 bases lying between them. CDR3 size: 14 residues. CDR3 sequence (DNA): TGTGCCAGCAGTGTGTTATGGGGGTCCGGGGAGCTGTTTTTT. Protein product: CASSVLWGSGELFF.

This clonotype was detected many times. In DNA form, the CDR3 reads TGCAGCGCCGTGGGACAGGGGGCAAATACAGATACGCAGTATTTT. It codes for CSAVGQGANTDTQYF. This chain joins TRBV29-1 and TRBJ2-3, with 12 bases matching TRBD1. CDR1 is SQVTM, CDR2 ANQGSEA, per germline. This CDR3 has 15 residues. The V and J ends lost 7 bases and 3 bases, in that order; junction bases with no gene match: 8.

This clonotype was detected a few times. The chain couples TRBV5-4 to TRBJ2-7; a possible D gene is TRBD2 (5 bases). Trimming removed 4 bases at V and 5 bases at J, with 19 bases between. CDR1 and CDR2 (germline): SGHNT, YYREEE (reference sequence). This CDR3 has 15 amino acids. The CDR3 here is CASSPGQRVRNEQYF. The CDR3 region has the DNA TGTGCCAGCAGCCCTGGCCAGAGGGTTCGCAACGAGCAGTACTTC. The full variable domain, in which reference TRBV5-4 and TRBJ2-7 provide the parts outside the CDR3, is ETGVTQSPTHLIKTRGQQVTLRCSSQSGHNTVSWYQQALGQGPQFIFQYYREEENGRGNFPPRFSGLQFPNYSSELNVNALELDDSALYLCASSPGQRVRNEQYFGPGTRLTVT.

This clonotype was counted ten times or more. The gene calls are TRBV20-1 and TRBJ2-1, with 10 bases lining up with TRBD2. CDR3 length: 15 amino acids. V shed 1 base and J 3 bases; nucleotides not matched to a gene: 3. In germline, CDR1 is DFQATT, CDR2 SNEGSKA (reference sequence). The CDR3 DNA reads as TGCAGTGCTAGAGGGACTAGCGGAAACTACAATGAGCAGTTCTTC. As protein: CSARGTSGNYNEQFF.

Turning to this clonotype: A far larger clone is off by one base, so a read error is likely. The J gene is TRBJ2-1, the V gene TRBV4-1; 7 nucleotides align to TRBD1. Per germline, CDR1 MGHRA and CDR2 YSYEKL. The CDR3 covers 15 residues. The CDR3 DNA is TGTGCCAGCGGCCAAGACAGGGCACCTTACAATGAGCAGTTCTTC. Amino acids: CASGQDRAPYNEQFF.

In this sample, this clonotype turned up many times. The chain couples TRBV20-1 to TRBJ1-1; 8 bases are a match to TRBD1. V lost 3 bases, J lost 7 bases, and 7 bases stayed unmatched. Looked up from germline, CDR1 is DFQATT and CDR2 is SNEGSKA (reference sequence). CDR3 size: 13 residues. CDR3 nucleotide sequence: TGCAGTGCTAGCAGGGGGCAAACAGGTGAAGCTTTCTTT. It specifies CSASRGQTGEAFF.

By sample fraction, this clonotype is medium-sized (0.01 to 0.1%). This chain connects TRBV4-3 to TRBJ2-5, with 9 bases that match TRBD2. The V and J ends lost 1 base and 1 base, in that order; junction bases with no gene match: 1. The CDR3 covers 15 residues. The germline gives CDR1 LGHNA, CDR2 YSLEER. The CDR3 protein is CASSQGREGQETQYF. The CDR3 DNA reads as TGCGCCAGCAGCCAAGGGCGGGAGGGCCAAGAGACCCAGTACTTC.

Ten or more counts support this clonotype. J is TRBJ1-2 and V is TRBV4-1; tentative D call: TRBD1 (6 bases). This CDR3 region has 17 residues. With 0 bases removed from V and 8 bases from J, the gap between germline ends came to 22 bases. The germline V gene has CDR1 MGHRA and CDR2 YSYEKL. CDR3 nucleotide sequence: TGCGCCAGCAGCCAAGATCCTTGGGGGGCGCAGGCGGAGGGCTACACCTTC. Translation: CASSQDPWGAQAEGYTF.

This clonotype occurred many times. This chain joins TRBV10-1 and TRBJ2-2; 8 nucleotides match TRBD1. Germline CDR1 is WNHNN and CDR2 is SYGVQD (reference sequence). This CDR3 is built from 14 residues. The V gene end was trimmed by 8 bases and the J gene end by 0 bases; junction bases not matched to a gene: 2. The CDR3 DNA sequence: TGCGCCAGCCGGACAGGGACGAACACCGGGGAGCTGTTTTTT. Protein product: CASRTGTNTGELFF.